This T cell receptor beta chain was observed in a study of human T cells and chemical hapten exposure. Study background: Reading of the patch tests, which applied 0.01% DPC to the upper back, occurred at 6 days. General study points: Clustering by CDR3 similarity yielded significantly more large clusters from expanded TCRs than controls.

Using its own MiXCR run on the RACE reads, TCRdb lists one record per CDR3 protein. The table includes approximately 400,000 distinct CDR3 sequences, 4% to 6% detected once. Described time point: pre-sensitization, week 0. Regarding treatment: therapeutic diphenylcyclopropenone sensitization with weekly scalp DPC. The CDR3 runs 15 residues. V dropped 4 bases and J dropped 6 bases, with 20 bases sitting between them. From germline, CDR1 is SGHRS and CDR2 YFSETQ. There are many counts of this clonotype. Its target is not known. This clonotype was sampled from a woman aged 45 to 65 with alopecia areata. Some clones in this sample may be carry-over from other donors' samples. The gene calls are TRBV5-1 and TRBJ2-7; D assignment may be TRBD1 or TRBD2 (5 bases each). The source material was whole blood, sampled in connection with sensitization to the hapten diphenylcyclopropenone (DPC). CDR3 protein: CASSLAGTLSGEQYF. The CDR3 DNA is TGCGCCAGCAGCCTCGCCGGGACGCTCAGCGGCGAGCAGTACTTC.